This is a list of T cell receptor beta chains from one sample in a study of blood T cell dynamics during melanoma immunotherapy. TCRdb's table, derived via immunoSEQ multiplex PCR, lists solely in-frame clones and lacks some. This sample has approximately 4,900 clones, with roughly 86% found just once. This specimen was blood, taken from a patient treated with checkpoint blockade. These receptors all stem from a human donor with melanoma. The CDR3 runs from the conserved cysteine through the conserved F or W. The D gene is left open where the match is weak. Where a row states a size, it is once, few, many or the class of an expanded clone; other rows omit it.

CASSLGRSRVYGYTF	TGTGCCAGCAGCTTGGGAAGGAGCAGGGTCTATGGCTACACCTTC	-	TRBV5-8	TRBJ1-2	-
CATSRSHVGAFF	TGTGCCACCAGCAGGTCCCACGTTGGCGCTTTCTTT	-	TRBV15	TRBJ1-1	-
CASSTTGGVYEQYF	TGTGCCAGCTCAACGACAGGGGGCGTATACGAGCAGTACTTC	TRBD1	TRBV18	TRBJ2-7	-
CASSDQTGDGGELFF	TGTGCCAGCAGTGACCAAACAGGGGACGGCGGGGAGCTGTTTTTT	TRBD1	TRBV6-4	TRBJ2-2	-
CAWSLGTSLETQYF	TGTGCCTGGAGTCTCGGGACTAGTCTAGAGACCCAGTACTTC	TRBD2	TRBV30	TRBJ2-5	-
CASSISLESYGYTF	TGTGCCAGTAGTATCTCCCTAGAAAGCTATGGCTACACCTTC	-	TRBV19	TRBJ1-2	-
CASLRAGVESVVF	TGTGCCAGCCTCCGGGCGGGGGTTGAAAGCGTGGTCTTC	TRBD2	TRBV5-6	TRBJ2-1	-
CASGLDKQGPNQPQHF	TGTGCTAGTGGTTTGGACAAACAGGGACCAAATCAGCCCCAGCATTTT	-	TRBV12-5	TRBJ1-5	-
CASSLTGLTMNTEAFF	TGTGCCAGCAGCTTGACAGGGCTAACAATGAACACTGAAGCTTTCTTT	-	TRBV5-6	TRBJ1-1	once
CASSTHPGQFYGYTF	TGTGCCAGCAGCACACACCCCGGACAGTTTTATGGCTACACCTTC	-	TRBV11-3	TRBJ1-2	-
CASSAPTGTGGRNTIYF	TGTGCCAGCAGTGCCCCCACCGGGACAGGGGGACGAAACACCATATATTTT	TRBD1	TRBV28	TRBJ1-3	-
CASSLLAGDSYEQYF	TGTGCCAGCAGTCTGCTCGCCGGAGATTCCTACGAGCAGTACTTC	-	TRBV27	TRBJ2-7	-
CASSFGLAGAGELFF	TGCGCCAGCAGCTTTGGACTAGCGGGAGCCGGGGAGCTGTTTTTT	TRBD2	TRBV5-1	TRBJ2-2	-
CASSIAQSSYEQYF	TGTGCCAGTAGTATAGCTCAGAGCTCCTACGAGCAGTACTTC	-	TRBV19	TRBJ2-7	-
CASSLGDRNQPQHF	TGTGCCAGCAGCTTAGGGGATCGCAATCAGCCCCAGCATTTT	-	TRBV7-2	TRBJ1-5	-
CASSPWDGSWEQYF	TGTGCCAGCAGCCCATGGGACGGCTCGTGGGAGCAGTACTTC	-	TRBV9	TRBJ2-7	once
CAWSVHAGSYEQYF	TGTGCCTGGAGTGTACACGCGGGCAGCTACGAGCAGTACTTC	-	TRBV30	TRBJ2-7	-
CASSEKATGEYYGYTF	TGCGCCAGCAGCGAAAAAGCGACAGGGGAGTACTATGGCTACACCTTC	TRBD1	TRBV4-3	TRBJ1-2	-
CASSSGTDYTGELFF	TGCGCCAGCAGCTCCGGGACGGACTACACCGGGGAGCTGTTTTTT	-	TRBV5-1	TRBJ2-2	once
CASRRVQVVRGLAGASNEQFF	TGCGCCAGCAGACGAGTACAAGTGGTCCGGGGACTAGCGGGAGCTAGCAATGAGCAGTTCTTC	TRBD2	TRBV10-1	TRBJ2-1	once
CASSSRTGTGRNTIYF	TGTGCCAGCAGCTCCAGGACCGGGACGGGGCGAAACACCATATATTTT	-	TRBV5-4	TRBJ1-3	few
CAWSFPGAEAFF	TGTGCCTGGAGTTTCCCTGGGGCTGAAGCTTTCTTT	-	TRBV30	TRBJ1-1	-
CASSLTSGRDEQYF	TGTGCCAGCAGCTTGACTAGCGGGAGAGACGAGCAGTACTTC	TRBD2	TRBV4-2	TRBJ2-7	-
CASSPGLAGGRSYEQYF	TGTGCCAGCAGCCCCGGACTAGCGGGAGGAAGATCCTACGAGCAGTACTTC	TRBD2	TRBV7-2	TRBJ2-7	few
CASSPRTGRDEQYF	TGCGCCAGCAGCCCCAGGACAGGGAGAGACGAGCAGTACTTC	TRBD1	TRBV5-1	TRBJ2-7	once
CASRDGTGYQPQHF	TGTGCCAGCAGGGACGGGACAGGCTATCAGCCCCAGCATTTT	TRBD1	TRBV5-6	TRBJ1-5	-
CASQAGNYGYTF	TGTGCCAGCCAGGCCGGGAACTATGGCTACACCTTC	-	TRBV6-5	TRBJ1-2	-
CASSRGQGEAFF	TGTGCCAGCAGCCGGGGACAGGGGGAAGCTTTCTTT	TRBD1	TRBV7-9	TRBJ1-1	-
CASSPGNTDTQYF	TGTGCCAGCAGCCCGGGCAACACAGATACGCAGTATTTT	-	TRBV7-3	TRBJ2-3	-
CASSEGAEDTQYF	TGTGCCAGCAGTGAAGGAGCGGAGGATACGCAGTATTTT	-	TRBV2	TRBJ2-3	-
CASSSNPAAYEQYF	TGTGCCAGCAGCTCAAACCCGGCGGCCTACGAGCAGTACTTC	-	TRBV5-5	TRBJ2-7	-
CASSPRRDQPQHF	TGTGCCAGTAGCCCCCGGAGGGATCAGCCCCAGCATTTT	-	TRBV19	TRBJ1-5	-
CASSPGTGSNTGELFF	TGCGCCAGCAGCCCTGGGACAGGATCGAACACCGGGGAGCTGTTTTTT	TRBD1	TRBV5-1	TRBJ2-2	-
CAWRRGVSGHYEQYF	TGTGCCTGGAGGCGGGGAGTTAGCGGGCACTACGAGCAGTACTTC	TRBD2	TRBV30	TRBJ2-7	-
CASSLRGAPGGEQYF	TGTGCCAGCAGCTTAAGAGGGGCCCCAGGCGGCGAGCAGTACTTC	-	TRBV7-2	TRBJ2-7	-
CASSRKETQYF	TGTGCCAGCAGCCGGAAAGAGACCCAGTACTTC	-	TRBV16	TRBJ2-5	-
CATPGQGATVRDLNTEAFF	TGTGCCACCCCAGGGCAGGGGGCGACCGTAAGAGACCTGAACACTGAAGCTTTCTTT	TRBD1	TRBV15	TRBJ1-1	-
CSLSRDRTYNEQFF	TGCAGCTTAAGCCGGGACAGAACATACAATGAGCAGTTCTTC	TRBD1	TRBV29-1	TRBJ2-1	-
CASSQLAPLVDTQYF	TGCGCCAGCAGCCAACTAGCCCCCCTGGTGGATACGCAGTATTTT	-	TRBV5-1	TRBJ2-3	-
CASSLMGTQYF	TGTGCCAGCAGCTTAATGGGGACCCAGTACTTC	-	TRBV7-2	TRBJ2-5	-
CASSLHEGGNTQYF	TGTGCCAGCAGCTTGCATGAAGGGGGCAATACGCAGTATTTT	TRBD1	TRBV5-4	TRBJ2-3	-
CATSRDPGGRNTEAFF	TGTGCCACCAGCAGAGATCCCGGGGGGAGGAACACTGAAGCTTTCTTT	-	TRBV15	TRBJ1-1	once
CASSPRRGGSSYNEQFF	TGTGCCAGTAGTCCCCGGCGGGGGGGGAGCTCCTACAATGAGCAGTTCTTC	TRBD2	TRBV19	TRBJ2-1	once
CASSYDRAPFILGRTQYF	TGTGCCAGCAGTTATGACAGGGCCCCCTTCATCCTCGGGAGAACCCAGTACTTC	-	TRBV9	TRBJ2-5	-
CASSLKIGAMNTEAFF	TGTGCCAGCAGCTTAAAGATCGGGGCCATGAACACTGAAGCTTTCTTT	-	TRBV11-2	TRBJ1-1	-
CASSLTEGYGYTF	TGTGCCAGCAGTTTGACAGAGGGATATGGCTACACCTTC	-	TRBV27	TRBJ1-2	-
CASSDHLADRENYGYTF	TGTGCCAGCAGCGATCACCTGGCGGACAGGGAGAACTATGGCTACACCTTC	TRBD1	TRBV11-2	TRBJ1-2	-
CASSIAFSGTASYEQYF	TGTGCCAGTAGCATAGCGTTTTCCGGGACAGCCTCCTACGAGCAGTACTTC	TRBD1	TRBV19	TRBJ2-7	-
CASSPGKWGTGELFF	TGTGCCAGTAGCCCAGGGAAGTGGGGGACCGGGGAGCTGTTTTTT	-	TRBV19	TRBJ2-2	-
CASSLALVAGGLNQETQYF	TGTGCCAGCAGCTTAGCCCTGGTTGCGGGAGGGTTGAATCAAGAGACCCAGTACTTC	TRBD2	TRBV7-2	TRBJ2-5	once
CASSQDGTKETQYF	TGTGCCAGCAGCCAAGATGGTACCAAAGAGACCCAGTACTTC	-	TRBV4-2	TRBJ2-5	-
CASTRGGSGDGKLFF	TGTGCCAGTACCCGAGGAGGGTCAGGGGATGGAAAACTGTTTTTT	-	TRBV19	TRBJ1-4	-
CASSPAATRLLYEQYF	TGTGCCAGTAGCCCGGCCGCAACCCGGCTACTCTACGAGCAGTACTTC	-	TRBV19	TRBJ2-7	-
CASSIPLQGAYTEAFF	TGTGCCAGTAGTATTCCTCTCCAGGGGGCTTATACTGAAGCTTTCTTT	TRBD1	TRBV19	TRBJ1-1	-
CASSHGRELYEQYF	TGCGCCAGCAGCCATGGGCGGGAGCTCTACGAGCAGTACTTC	TRBD2	TRBV4-1	TRBJ2-7	few